This TCR beta chain is drawn from a study of T cells in localized non-small cell lung cancer. TCRdb keeps only in-frame clones here, not all; method: immunoSEQ multiplex PCR. The sample holds nearly 25,000 clones, approximately 84% seen once. Germline lookup yields CDR1 LNHNV and CDR2 YYDKDF (reference sequence). The CDR3 runs to 16 residues. The V end was cut by 1 base, the J end by 1 base, with 8 bases between. Broader study findings: Turning up in adjacent lung were a median about 56 of the top 100 tumor clones. Owing to sequencing of a solitary tumor region, heterogeneity cannot be discounted.

About this clone itself: What it binds is unknown.

This receptor was identified in a male donor older than 55 with stage II squamous cell lung carcinoma. V gene TRBV15 combines with J gene TRBJ1-6; D may be TRBD1 (5 bases). The sample consisted of peripheral blood, taken before any cancer treatment. CDR3 DNA sequence: TGTGCCACCAGCAGAGGAGGGGCATCCTATAATTCACCCCTCCACTTT. Its protein product is CATSRGGASYNSPLHF.